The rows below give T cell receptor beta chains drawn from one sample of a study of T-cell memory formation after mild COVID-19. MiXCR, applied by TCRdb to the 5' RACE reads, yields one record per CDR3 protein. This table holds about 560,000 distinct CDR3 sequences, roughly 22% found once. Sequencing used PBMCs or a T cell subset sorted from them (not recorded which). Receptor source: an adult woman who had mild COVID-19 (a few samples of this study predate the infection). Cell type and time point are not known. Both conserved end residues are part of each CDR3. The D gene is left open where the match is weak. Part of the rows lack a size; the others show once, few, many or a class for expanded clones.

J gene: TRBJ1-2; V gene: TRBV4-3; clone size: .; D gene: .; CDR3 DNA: TGCGCCAGCAGCCAAGATCATAGGGCAGCGGACTATGGCTACACCTTC; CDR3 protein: CASSQDHRAADYGYTF
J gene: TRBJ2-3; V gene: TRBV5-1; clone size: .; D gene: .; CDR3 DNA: TGCGCCAGCAGCTTGGGGCAAGATACGCAGTATTTT; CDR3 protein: CASSLGQDTQYF
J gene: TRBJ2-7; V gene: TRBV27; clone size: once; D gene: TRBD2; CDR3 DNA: TGTGCCAGCAGTCTGACCGGGACTAGTGTCTACGAGCAGTACTTC; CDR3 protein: CASSLTGTSVYEQYF
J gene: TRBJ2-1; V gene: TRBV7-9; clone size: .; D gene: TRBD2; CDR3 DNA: TGTGCCAGCAGCGGTACTAGCGGGGGCCGGGTTTTCGGAAATGAGCAGTTCTTC; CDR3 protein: CASSGTSGGRVFGNEQFF
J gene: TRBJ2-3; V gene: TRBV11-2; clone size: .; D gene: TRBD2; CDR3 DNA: TGTGCCAGCAGCTTAGGAAGTCTAGCGGGAGGGCATGGGACAGATACGCAGTATTTT; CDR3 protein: CASSLGSLAGGHGTDTQYF
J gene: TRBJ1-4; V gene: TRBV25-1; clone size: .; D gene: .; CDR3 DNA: TGTGCCAGCAGTGAGTCGACCGAAAAACTGTTTTTT; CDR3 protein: CASSESTEKLFF
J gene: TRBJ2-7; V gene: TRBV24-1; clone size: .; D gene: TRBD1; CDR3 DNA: TGTGCCACCAGTGATCCGACAGGGACCAACGAGCAGTACTTC; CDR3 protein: CATSDPTGTNEQYF
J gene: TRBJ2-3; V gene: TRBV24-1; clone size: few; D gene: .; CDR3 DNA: TGTGCCACCAGTGACCGGACCCGCCACGAGCGGGGCACAGATACGCAGTATTTT; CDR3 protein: CATSDRTRHERGTDTQYF
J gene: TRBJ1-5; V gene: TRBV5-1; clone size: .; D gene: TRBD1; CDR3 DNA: TGCGCCAGCAGCGACGGGACAGAGAATCAGCCCCAGCATTTT; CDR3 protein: CASSDGTENQPQHF
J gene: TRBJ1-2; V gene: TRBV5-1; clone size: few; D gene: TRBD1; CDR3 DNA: TGCGCCAGCAGCTCTCAAGGGGGCGATGGCTACACCTTC; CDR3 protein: CASSSQGGDGYTF
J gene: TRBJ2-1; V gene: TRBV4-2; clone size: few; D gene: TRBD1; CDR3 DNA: TGTGCCAGCAGCCAGCCGGGACAGGGGGGCAATGAGCAGTTCTTC; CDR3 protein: CASSQPGQGGNEQFF
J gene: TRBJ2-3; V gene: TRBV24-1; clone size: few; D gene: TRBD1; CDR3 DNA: TGTGCCACCAGTGATAACCGGGACAGGGCGACAGATACGCAGTATTTT; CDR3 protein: CATSDNRDRATDTQYF
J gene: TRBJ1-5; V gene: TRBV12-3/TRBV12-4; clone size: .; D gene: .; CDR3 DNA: TGTGCCAGCAGTTTAAACGAGGGGAACAATCAGCCCCAGCATTTT; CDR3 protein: CASSLNEGNNQPQHF
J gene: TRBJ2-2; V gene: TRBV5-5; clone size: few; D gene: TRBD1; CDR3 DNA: TGTGCCAGCAGAATCCAACAGGGGTTCACCGGGGAGCTGTTTTTT; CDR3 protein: CASRIQQGFTGELFF
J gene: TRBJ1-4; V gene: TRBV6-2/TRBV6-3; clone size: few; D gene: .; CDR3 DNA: TGTGCCAGCAGTGACCTCAGGACCTCTCGCGGGCCAAAACTGTTTTTT; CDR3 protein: CASSDLRTSRGPKLFF
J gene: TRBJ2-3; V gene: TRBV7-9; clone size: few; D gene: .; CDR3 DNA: TGTGCCAGCAGTTTCCGGGTCGATGAAGGGGATACGCAGTATTTT; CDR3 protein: CASSFRVDEGDTQYF
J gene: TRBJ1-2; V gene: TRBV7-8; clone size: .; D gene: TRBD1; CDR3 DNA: TGTGCCAGCAGCTTCAGGGACAGAAACTATGATGGCTACACCTTC; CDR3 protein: CASSFRDRNYDGYTF
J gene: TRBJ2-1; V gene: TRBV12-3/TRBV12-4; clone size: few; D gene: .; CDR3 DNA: TGTGCCAGCAGTTCGCGGGAACCTGACAATGAGCAGTTCTTC; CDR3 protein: CASSSREPDNEQFF
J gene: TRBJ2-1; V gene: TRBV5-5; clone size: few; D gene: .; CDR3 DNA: TGTGCCAGCAGCTTCCAACAGTACTCTTTAGGCAATGAGCAGTTCTTC; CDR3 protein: CASSFQQYSLGNEQFF
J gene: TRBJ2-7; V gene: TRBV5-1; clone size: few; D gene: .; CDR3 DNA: TGCGCCAGCAGCTTGGGACGGGCCGACTACGAGCAGTACTTC; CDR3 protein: CASSLGRADYEQYF
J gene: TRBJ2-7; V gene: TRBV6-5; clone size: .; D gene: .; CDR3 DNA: TGTGCCAGCAGTTACTCCCAGGGGTCTCAGTACGAGCAGTACTTC; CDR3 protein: CASSYSQGSQYEQYF
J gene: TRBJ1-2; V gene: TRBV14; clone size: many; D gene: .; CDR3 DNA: TGTGCCAGCAGCCATCTAGGGCACCATGGCTACACCTTC; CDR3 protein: CASSHLGHHGYTF
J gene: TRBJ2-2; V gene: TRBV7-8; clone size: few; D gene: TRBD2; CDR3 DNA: TGTGCCAGCCTTCGACTAGCTGGCGGGGAGCTGTTTTTT; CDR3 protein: CASLRLAGGELFF
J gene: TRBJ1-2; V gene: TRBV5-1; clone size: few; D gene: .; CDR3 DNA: TGCGCCAGCAGCCCGGCTGACCCCTACTATGGCTACACCTTC; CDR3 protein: CASSPADPYYGYTF
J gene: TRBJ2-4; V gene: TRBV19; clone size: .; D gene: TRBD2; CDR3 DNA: TGTGCCAGTAGTTCTAGCGGGGGCGTAAACATTCAGTACTTC; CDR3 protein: CASSSSGGVNIQYF
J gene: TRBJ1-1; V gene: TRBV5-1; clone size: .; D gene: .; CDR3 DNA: TGCGCCAGCAGCGGGGCTGGTCCGGCCACTGAAGCTTTCTTT; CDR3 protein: CASSGAGPATEAFF
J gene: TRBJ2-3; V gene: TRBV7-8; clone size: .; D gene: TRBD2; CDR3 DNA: TGTGCCAGCGGTAAGGGAGCGGGAGAAGGCACAGATACGCAGTATTTT; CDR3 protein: CASGKGAGEGTDTQYF
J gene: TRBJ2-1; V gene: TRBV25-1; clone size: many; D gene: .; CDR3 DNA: TGTGCCAGCAGTGAAGGTTCAGATAACAATGAGCAGTTCTTC; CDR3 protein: CASSEGSDNNEQFF
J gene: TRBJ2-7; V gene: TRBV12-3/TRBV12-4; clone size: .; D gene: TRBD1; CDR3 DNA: TGTGCCAGCAGTTTTGGGGACAGGGGTTCCTACGAGCAGTACTTC; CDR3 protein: CASSFGDRGSYEQYF
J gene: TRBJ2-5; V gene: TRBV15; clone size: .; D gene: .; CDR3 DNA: TGTGCCACCAGCACTGGTACAGGGACGTACCAAGAGACCCAGTACTTC; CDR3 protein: CATSTGTGTYQETQYF
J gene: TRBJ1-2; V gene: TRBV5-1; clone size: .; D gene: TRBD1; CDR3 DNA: TGCGCCAGCAGCATAGGGACAGGGGTTCCTGGCTACACCTTC; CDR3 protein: CASSIGTGVPGYTF
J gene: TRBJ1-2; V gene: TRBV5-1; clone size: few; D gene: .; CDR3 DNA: TGCGCCAGCAGCTTGGTGACAGGCAGAAAAGCTAACTATGGCTACACCTTC; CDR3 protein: CASSLVTGRKANYGYTF
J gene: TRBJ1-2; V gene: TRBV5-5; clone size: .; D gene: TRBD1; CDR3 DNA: TGTGCCAGCAGCTACAACAGGGGGTCCCCCTATGGCTACACCTTC; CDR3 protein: CASSYNRGSPYGYTF
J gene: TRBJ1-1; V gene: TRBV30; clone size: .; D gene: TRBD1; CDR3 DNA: TGTGCCCTGACAGGGATCCTGACTGAAGCTTTCTTT; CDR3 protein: CALTGILTEAFF
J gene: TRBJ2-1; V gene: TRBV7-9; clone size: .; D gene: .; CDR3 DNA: TGTGCCAGCAGCCCACGAGGCGGGCCATCCTACAATGAGCAGTTCTTC; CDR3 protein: CASSPRGGPSYNEQFF
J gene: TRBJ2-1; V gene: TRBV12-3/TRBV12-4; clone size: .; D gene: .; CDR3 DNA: TGTGCCAGCAGCCGCTACGTTGAGCAGTTCTTC; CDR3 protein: CASSRYVEQFF
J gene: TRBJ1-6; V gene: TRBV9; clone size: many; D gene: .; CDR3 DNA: TGTGCCAGCAGCGTAATCGATTCACCCCTCCACTTT; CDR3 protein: CASSVIDSPLHF
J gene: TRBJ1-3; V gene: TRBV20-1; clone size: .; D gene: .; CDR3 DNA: TGCAGTGCTATACACAGGGAAGCCATATATTTT; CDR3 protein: CSAIHREAIYF
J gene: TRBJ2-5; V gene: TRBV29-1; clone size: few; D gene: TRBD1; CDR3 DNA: TGCAGCGTCCTAGGGGACAGGGGAGAGACCCAGTACTTC; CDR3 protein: CSVLGDRGETQYF
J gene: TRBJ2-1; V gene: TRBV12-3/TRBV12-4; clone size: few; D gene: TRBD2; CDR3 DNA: TGTGCCAGCAGACTCTCCGAGCGGGGGGGCCACTCCCGCTTC; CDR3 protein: CASRLSERGGHSRF
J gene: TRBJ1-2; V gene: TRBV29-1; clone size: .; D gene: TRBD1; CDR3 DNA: TGCAGCGCCCTCCGGACAGGGGGCGGCTACACCTTC; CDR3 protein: CSALRTGGGYTF
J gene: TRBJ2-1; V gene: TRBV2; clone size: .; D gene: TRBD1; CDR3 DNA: TGTGCCAGCAGTACAACAGACAGGGTTCGCAATGAGCAGTTCTTC; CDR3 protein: CASSTTDRVRNEQFF
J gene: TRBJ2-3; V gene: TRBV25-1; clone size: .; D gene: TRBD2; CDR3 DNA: TGTGCCAGCAGTGACTTAGCGGGAGGGACAGATACGCAGTATTTT; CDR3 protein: CASSDLAGGTDTQYF
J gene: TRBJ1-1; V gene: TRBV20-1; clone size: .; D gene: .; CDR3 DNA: TGCAGTGCTAGGGGGATGGGGGCTGAAGCTTTCTTT; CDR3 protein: CSARGMGAEAFF
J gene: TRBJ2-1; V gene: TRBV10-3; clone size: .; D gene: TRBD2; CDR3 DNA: TGTGCCATCAGTGAGTCTCTAGCGGACTCCTACAATGAGCAGTTCTTC; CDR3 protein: CAISESLADSYNEQFF
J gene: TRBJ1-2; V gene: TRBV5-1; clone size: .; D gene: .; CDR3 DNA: TGCGCCAGCAGCGCCATGAGGGGCAACCATGGCTACACCTTC; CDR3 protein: CASSAMRGNHGYTF
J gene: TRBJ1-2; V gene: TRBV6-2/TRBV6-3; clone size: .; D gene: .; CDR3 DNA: TGTGCCAGCAGTTACTCAAGGACACAGACCTTCGGCTACACCTTC; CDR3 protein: CASSYSRTQTFGYTF
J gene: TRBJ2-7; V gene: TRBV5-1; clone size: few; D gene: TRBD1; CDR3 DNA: TGCGCCAGCAGCTGGGAAACAGGGGCCCCTCGGGTCGGCGAGCAGTACTTC; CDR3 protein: CASSWETGAPRVGEQYF
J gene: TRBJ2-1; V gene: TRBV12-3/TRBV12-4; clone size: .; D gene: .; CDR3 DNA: TGTGCCAGCAGTTTAGTTCTGGGTTACTCCTACAATGAGCAGTTCTTC; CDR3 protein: CASSLVLGYSYNEQFF
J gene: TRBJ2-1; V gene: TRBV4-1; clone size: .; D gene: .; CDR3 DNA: TGCGCCAGCACCCCGGTTGGACATTCCTACAATGAGCAGTTCTTC; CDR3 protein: CASTPVGHSYNEQFF
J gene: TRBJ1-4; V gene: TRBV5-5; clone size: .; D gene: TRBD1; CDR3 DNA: TGTGCCAGCAGCCACAAATTCGGGACAGGGGTTTATTCGGCAACTAATGAAAAACTGTTTTTT; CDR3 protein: CASSHKFGTGVYSATNEKLFF
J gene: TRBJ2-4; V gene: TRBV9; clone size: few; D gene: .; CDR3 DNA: TGTGCCAGCAGCGTCGACGGGCTAGCCAAAAACATTCAGTACTTC; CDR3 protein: CASSVDGLAKNIQYF
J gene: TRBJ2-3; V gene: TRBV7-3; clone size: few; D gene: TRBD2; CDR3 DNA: TGTGCCAGCAGCCCCCGTGGTAGCGGGAACGCAGATACGCAGTATTTT; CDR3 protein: CASSPRGSGNADTQYF
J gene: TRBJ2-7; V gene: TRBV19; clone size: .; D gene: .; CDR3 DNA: TGTGCCAGTAGTATAGCGGGGGGCCGGTCCTACGAGCAGTACTTC; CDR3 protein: CASSIAGGRSYEQYF
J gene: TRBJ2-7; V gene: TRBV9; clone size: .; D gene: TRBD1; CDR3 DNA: TGTGCCAGCAGCCCAACCAACAGGGGCTACGAGCAGTACTTC; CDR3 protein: CASSPTNRGYEQYF
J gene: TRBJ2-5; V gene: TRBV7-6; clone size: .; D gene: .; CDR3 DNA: TGTGCCAGCAGCTTAGTCGGTAGGCGGCAAGAGACCCAGTACTTC; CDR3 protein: CASSLVGRRQETQYF
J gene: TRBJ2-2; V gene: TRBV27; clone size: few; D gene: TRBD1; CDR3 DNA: TGTGCCAGCAGTTTCCCCACAGGGGGCGCAGTAGCCGGGGAGCTGTTTTTT; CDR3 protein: CASSFPTGGAVAGELFF
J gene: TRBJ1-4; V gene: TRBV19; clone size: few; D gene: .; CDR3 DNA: TGTGCCAGTAGAGAATCCGGGACGCGAGTGTTTTTT; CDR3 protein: CASRESGTRVFF
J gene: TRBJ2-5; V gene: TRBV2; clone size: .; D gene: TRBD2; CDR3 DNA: TGTGCCAGCAGTGAAGTTGTCAGCGGGAGAGAGACCCAGTACTTC; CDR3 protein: CASSEVVSGRETQYF